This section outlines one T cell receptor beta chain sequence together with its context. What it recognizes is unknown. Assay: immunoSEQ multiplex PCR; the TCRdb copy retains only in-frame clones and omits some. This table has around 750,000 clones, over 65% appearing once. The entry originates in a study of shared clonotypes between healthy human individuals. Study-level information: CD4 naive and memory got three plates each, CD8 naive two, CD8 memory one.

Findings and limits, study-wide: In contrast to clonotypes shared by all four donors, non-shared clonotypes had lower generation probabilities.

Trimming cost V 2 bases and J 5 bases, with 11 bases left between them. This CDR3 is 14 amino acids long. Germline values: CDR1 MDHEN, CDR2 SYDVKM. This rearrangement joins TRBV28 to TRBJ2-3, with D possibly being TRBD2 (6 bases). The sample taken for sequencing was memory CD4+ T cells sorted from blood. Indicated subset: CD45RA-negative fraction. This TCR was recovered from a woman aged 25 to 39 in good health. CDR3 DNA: TGTGCCAGCAGTTTAGCGGGATTGAGAGATACGCAGTATTTT. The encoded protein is CASSLAGLRDTQYF.